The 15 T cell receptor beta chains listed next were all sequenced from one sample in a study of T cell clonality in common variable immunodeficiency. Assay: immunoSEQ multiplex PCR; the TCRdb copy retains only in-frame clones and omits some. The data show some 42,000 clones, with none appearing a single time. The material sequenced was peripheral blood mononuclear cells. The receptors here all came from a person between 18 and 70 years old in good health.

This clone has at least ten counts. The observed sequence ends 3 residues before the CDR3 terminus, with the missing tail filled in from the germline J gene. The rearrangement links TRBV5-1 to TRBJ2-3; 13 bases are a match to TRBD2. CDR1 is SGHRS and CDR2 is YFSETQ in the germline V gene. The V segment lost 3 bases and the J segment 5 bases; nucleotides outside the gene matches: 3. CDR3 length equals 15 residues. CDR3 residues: CASSWTSGSIDTQYF. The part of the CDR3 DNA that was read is TGCGCCAGCAGCTGGACTAGCGGGAGTATAGATACG. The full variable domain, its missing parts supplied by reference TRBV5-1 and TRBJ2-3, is KAGVTQTPRYLIKTRGQQVTLSCSPISGHRSVSWYQQTPGQGLQFLFEYFSETQRNKGNFPGRFSGRQFSNSRSEMNVSTLELGDSALYLCASSWTSGSIDTQYFGPGTRLTVL.

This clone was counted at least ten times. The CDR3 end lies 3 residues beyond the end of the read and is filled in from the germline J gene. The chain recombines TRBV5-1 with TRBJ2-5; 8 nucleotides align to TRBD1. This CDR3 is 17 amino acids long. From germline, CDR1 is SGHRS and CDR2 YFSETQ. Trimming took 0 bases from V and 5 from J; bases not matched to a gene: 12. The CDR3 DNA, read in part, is TGCGCCAGCAGCTTGGCCTTCGGACAGGGTCAGGGGGAGACC. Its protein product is CASSLAFGQGQGET. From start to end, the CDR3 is CASSLAFGQGQGETQYF.

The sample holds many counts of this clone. The sequenced CDR3 bases are TGCGCCAGCAGCCTGAACAGGGTTTGGGAGACC. It specifies CASSLNRVWET. The whole CDR3 is CASSLNRVWETQYF. The chain recombines TRBV5-1 with TRBJ2-5, with a weak D call TRBD1 (6 bases). The observed sequence ends 3 residues before the CDR3 terminus, with the missing tail filled in from the germline J gene. The CDR3 covers 14 residues. Trimming removed 4 bases at V and 5 bases at J, with 15 bases between. CDR1 and CDR2 from the germline V gene are SGHRS and YFSETQ. The variable domain in full, completed from reference TRBV5-1 and TRBJ2-5, reads KAGVTQTPRYLIKTRGQQVTLSCSPISGHRSVSWYQQTPGQGLQFLFEYFSETQRNKGNFPGRFSGRQFSNSRSEMNVSTLELGDSALYLCASSLNRVWETQYFGPGTRLLVL.

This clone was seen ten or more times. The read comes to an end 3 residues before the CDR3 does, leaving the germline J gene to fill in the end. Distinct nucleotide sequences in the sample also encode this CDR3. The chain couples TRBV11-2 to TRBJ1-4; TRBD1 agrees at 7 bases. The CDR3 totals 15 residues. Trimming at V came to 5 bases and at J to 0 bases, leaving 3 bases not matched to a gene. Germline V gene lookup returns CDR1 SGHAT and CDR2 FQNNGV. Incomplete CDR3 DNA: TGTGCCAGCAGCCCTGGGACAGCAACTAATGAAAAA. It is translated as CASSPGTATNEK. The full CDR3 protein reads CASSPGTATNEKLFF.

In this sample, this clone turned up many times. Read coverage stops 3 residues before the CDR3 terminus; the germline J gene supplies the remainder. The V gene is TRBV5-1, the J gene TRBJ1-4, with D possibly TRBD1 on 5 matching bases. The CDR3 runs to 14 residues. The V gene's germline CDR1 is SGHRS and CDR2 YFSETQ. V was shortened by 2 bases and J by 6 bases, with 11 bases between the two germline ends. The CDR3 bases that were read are TGCGCCAGCAGCTTCGGCAGGGCGGATGAAAAA. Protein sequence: CASSFGRADEK. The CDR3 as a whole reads CASSFGRADEKLFF.

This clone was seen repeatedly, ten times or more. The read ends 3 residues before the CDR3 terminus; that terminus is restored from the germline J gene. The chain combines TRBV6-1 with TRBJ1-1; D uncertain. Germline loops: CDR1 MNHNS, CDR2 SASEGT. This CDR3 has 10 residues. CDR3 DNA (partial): TGTGCCAGCAGTGCAGGCGAA. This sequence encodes CASSAGE. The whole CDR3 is CASSAGEAFF.

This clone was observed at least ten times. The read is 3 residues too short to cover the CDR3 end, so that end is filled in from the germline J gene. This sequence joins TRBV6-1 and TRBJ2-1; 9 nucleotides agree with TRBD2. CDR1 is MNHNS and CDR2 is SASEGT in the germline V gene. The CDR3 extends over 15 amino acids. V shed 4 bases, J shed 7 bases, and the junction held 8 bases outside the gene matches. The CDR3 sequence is CASSVDSGSNNEQFF. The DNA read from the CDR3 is TGTGCCAGCAGTGTTGATAGCGGGAGTAATAATGAG.

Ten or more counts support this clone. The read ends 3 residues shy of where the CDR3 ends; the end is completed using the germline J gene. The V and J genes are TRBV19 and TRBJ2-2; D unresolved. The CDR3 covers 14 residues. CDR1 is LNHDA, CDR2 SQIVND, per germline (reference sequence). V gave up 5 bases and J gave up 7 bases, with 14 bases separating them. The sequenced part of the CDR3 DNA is TGTGCCAGTAGTCCCCGACTGGGTTTCGGGGAG. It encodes CASSPRLGFGE. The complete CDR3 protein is CASSPRLGFGELFF.

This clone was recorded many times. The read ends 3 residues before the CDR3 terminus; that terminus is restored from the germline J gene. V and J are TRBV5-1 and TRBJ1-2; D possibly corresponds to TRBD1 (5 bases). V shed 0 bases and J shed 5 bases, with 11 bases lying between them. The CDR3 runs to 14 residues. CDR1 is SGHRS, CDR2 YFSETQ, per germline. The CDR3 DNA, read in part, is TGCGCCAGCAGCTTGGGACAGTCTATTTATGGC. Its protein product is CASSLGQSIYG. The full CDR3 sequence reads CASSLGQSIYGYTF.

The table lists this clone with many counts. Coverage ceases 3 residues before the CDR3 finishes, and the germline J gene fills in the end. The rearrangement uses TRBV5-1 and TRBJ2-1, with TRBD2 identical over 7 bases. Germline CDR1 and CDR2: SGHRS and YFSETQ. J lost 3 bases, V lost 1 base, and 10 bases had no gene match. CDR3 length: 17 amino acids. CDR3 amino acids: CASSLRPTSVDYNEQFF. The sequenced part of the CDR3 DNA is TGCGCCAGCAGCTTGAGACCTACTAGCGTTGACTACAATGAG. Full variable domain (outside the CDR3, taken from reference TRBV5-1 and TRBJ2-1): KAGVTQTPRYLIKTRGQQVTLSCSPISGHRSVSWYQQTPGQGLQFLFEYFSETQRNKGNFPGRFSGRQFSNSRSEMNVSTLELGDSALYLCASSLRPTSVDYNEQFFGPGTRLTVL.

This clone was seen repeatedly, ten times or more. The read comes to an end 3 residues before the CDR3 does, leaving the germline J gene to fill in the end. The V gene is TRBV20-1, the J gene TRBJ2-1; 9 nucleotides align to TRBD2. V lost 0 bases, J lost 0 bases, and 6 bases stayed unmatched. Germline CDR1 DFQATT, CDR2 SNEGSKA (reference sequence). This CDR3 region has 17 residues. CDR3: CSARDFNSGSSYNEQFF. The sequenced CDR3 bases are TGCAGTGCTAGAGATTTCAATAGCGGGAGCTCCTACAATGAG.

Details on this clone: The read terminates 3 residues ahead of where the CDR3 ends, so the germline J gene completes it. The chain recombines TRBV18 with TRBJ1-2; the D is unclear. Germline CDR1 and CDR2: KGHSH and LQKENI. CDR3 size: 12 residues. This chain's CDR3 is CASSPVTDTYTF. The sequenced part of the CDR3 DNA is TGTGCCAGCTCCCCAGTCACAGATACC.

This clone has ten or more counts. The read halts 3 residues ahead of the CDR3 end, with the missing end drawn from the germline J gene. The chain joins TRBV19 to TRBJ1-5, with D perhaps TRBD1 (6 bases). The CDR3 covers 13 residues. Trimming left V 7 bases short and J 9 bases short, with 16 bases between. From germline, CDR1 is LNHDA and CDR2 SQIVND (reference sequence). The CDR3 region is CASKGGGGLPQHF. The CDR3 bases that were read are TGTGCCAGTAAAGGAGGGGGAGGCCTGCCC.

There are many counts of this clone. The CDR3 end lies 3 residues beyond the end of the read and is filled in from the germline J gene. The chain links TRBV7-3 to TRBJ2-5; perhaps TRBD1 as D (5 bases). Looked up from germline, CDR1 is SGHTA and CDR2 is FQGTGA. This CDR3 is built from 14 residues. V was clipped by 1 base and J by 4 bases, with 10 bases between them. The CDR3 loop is CASSLSAGSETQYF. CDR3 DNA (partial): TGTGCCAGCAGCTTAAGTGCAGGGTCAGAGACC.

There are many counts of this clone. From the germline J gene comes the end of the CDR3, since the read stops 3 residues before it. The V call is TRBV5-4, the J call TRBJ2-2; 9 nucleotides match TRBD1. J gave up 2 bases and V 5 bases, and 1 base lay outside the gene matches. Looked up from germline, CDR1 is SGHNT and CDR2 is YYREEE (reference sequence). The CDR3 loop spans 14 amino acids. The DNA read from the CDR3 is TGTGCCAGCAGGGGACAGGGAAACACCGGGGAG. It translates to CASRGQGNTGE. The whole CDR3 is CASRGQGNTGELFF. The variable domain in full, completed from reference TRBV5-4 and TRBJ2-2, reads ETGVTQSPTHLIKTRGQQVTLRCSSQSGHNTVSWYQQALGQGPQFIFQYYREEENGRGNFPPRFSGLQFPNYSSELNVNALELDDSALYLCASRGQGNTGELFFGEGSRLTVL.